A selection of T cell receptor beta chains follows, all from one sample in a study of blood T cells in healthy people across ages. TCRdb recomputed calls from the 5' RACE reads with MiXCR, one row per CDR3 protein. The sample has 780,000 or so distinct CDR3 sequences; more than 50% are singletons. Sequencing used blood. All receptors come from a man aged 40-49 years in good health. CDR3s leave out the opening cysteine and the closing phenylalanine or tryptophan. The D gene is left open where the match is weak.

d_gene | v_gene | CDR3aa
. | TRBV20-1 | SAAPQGTGANVLT
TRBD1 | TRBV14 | ASSVGQGANTEAF
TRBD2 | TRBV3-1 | ASSQRRTYSGGNYEQY
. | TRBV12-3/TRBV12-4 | ASSHRTNYGYT
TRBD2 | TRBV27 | ATQREGLYEQF
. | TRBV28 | ASSSQLGTRTEAF
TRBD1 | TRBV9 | ASSTEGAYGYT
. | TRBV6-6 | ASSSVRSTEAF
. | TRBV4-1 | ASSSNSDNEQY
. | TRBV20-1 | SARPSSGAQY
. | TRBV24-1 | ATSDYTALHNEQF
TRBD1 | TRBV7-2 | ASSLVGTGGVQSYEQY
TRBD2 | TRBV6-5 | ASSSTRGTSGRGSKYEQY
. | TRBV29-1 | SVLRGSHSYNEQF
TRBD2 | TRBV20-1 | SAVSGRAGETQY
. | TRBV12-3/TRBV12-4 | ASSVDSTYEQY
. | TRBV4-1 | ASSQTVSGGSSLH
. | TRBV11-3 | ASSSRKEGEKLF
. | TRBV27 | ASSSGFKSDTQY
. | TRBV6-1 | ASSEQPQAHEQY
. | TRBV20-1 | SALPTRPYNEQF
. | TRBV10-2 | ASSEGRQHWSPLH
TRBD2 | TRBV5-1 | ASSRGLAGADQETQY
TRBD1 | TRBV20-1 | SATNRDRGQSLYEQY
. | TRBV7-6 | ASAPGNSGANVLT
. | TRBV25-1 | ASSESGPSGEQF
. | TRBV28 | ASSFSLLPDRSGYEQY
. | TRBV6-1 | ASSALAAGNWAKNIQY
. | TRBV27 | ASSSRDASKETQY
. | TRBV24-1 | ATSDLGRAGNEQF
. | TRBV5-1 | ASSEDNNQPQH
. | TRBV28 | ASNDRPRVSQY
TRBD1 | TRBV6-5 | ASSSWTGRNLSSGANVLT
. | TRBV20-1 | SARVRAGNEQF
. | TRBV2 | ASSKDSGTDTQY
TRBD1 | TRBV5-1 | ASSTGTGSSYNEQY
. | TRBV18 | ASSPSPVRWGSYEQY
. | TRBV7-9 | ASSADPLNTGELF
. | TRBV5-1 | ASSLPTSAETQY
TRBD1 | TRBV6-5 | ASSYQGVEKLF
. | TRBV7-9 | ASSRGAGGKETQY
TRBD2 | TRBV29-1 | SVVGLAGVETQY
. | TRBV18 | ASSPLGQVETQY
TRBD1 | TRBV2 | ASTQGARSGANVLT
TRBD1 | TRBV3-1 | ASSHRQGTETQY
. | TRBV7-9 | ASSFFSQGQHEQF